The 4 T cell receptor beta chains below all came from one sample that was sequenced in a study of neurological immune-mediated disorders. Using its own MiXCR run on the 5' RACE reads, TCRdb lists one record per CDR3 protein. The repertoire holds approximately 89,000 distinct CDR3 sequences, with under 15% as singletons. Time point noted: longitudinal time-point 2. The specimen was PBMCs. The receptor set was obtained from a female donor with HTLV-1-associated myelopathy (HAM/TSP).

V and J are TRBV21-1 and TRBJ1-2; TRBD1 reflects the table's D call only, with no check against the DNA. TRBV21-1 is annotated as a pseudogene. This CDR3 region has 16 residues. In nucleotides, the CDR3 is TGTGCCAGCAGCACCGGACAGGGACAGAAAATGGATGGCTACACCTTC. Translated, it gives CASSTGQGQKMDGYTF.

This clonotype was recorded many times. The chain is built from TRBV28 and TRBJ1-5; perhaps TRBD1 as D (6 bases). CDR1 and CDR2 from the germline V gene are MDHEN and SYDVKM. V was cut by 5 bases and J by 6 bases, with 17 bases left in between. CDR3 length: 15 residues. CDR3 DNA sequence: TGTGCCAGCAGTAAAGGACAGACCCGGGTTCAGCCCCAGCATTTT. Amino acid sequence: CASSKGQTRVQPQHF.

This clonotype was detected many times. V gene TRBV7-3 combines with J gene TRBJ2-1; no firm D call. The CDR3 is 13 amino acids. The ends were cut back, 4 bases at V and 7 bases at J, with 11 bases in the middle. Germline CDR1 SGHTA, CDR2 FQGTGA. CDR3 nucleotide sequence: TGTGCCAGCAGCTCAATGGGTAGAAATGAGCAGTTCTTC. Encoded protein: CASSSMGRNEQFF.

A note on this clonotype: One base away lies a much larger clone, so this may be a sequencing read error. CDR3 bases: TGTGCCATGGCCAGGACAGGGGGCAACGAGCAGTACTTC. It encodes CAMARTGGNEQYF. This chain links TRBV10-3 with TRBJ2-7; the match to TRBD1 covers 11 bases. V trimming: 9 bases; J trimming: 5 bases; junction bases outside the gene matches: 6. The length of the CDR3 is 13 residues. CDR1 is ENHRY and CDR2 is SYGVKD in the germline V gene.